In this sample, the clone carrying this TCR beta chain turned up a few times. Per the germline V gene, CDR1 is SGHRS and CDR2 is YFSETQ. CDR3 size: 15 residues. V was pared by 4 bases and J by 8 bases, with 9 bases of the junction left unmatched. MiXCR was run by TCRdb on the RT-PCR reads, yielding one entry per CDR3 protein. The sample has around 700,000 distinct CDR3 sequences; approximately 15% are singletons. This TCR derives from a female donor in good health, serving as a healthy control. The rearrangement joins TRBV5-1 to TRBJ2-1; TRBD2 agrees at 10 bases. The specimen was memory CD4+ T cells from blood. DNA of the CDR3: TGCGCCAGCAGCCCAGCTAGCGGGAGTTGGTATGAGCAGTTCTTC. This encodes CASSPASGSWYEQFF.